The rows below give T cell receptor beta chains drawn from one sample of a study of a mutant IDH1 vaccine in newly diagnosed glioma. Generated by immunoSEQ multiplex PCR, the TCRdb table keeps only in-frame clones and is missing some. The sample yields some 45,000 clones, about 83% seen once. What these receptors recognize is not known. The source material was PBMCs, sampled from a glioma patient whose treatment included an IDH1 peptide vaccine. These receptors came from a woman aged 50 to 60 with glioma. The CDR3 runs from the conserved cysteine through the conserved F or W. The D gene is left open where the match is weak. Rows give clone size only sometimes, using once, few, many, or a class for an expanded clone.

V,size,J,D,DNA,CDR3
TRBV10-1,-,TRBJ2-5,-,TGCGCCAGCAGTGAAGGTAGGTACCAAGAGACCCAGTACTTC,CASSEGRYQETQYF
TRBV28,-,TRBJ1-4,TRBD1,TGTGCCAGCCTTGACCGACAGGGTCGTGAAAAACTGTTTTTT,CASLDRQGREKLFF
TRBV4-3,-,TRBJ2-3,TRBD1,TGCGCCAGCAGCCAAGATCTAGGACAGGGGCGAGGCGATACGCAGTATTTT,CASSQDLGQGRGDTQYF
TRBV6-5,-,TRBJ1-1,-,TGTGCCAGCACCCCCCGCTCGAACACTGAAGCTTTCTTT,CASTPRSNTEAFF
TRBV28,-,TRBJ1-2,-,TGTGCCAGCAGTTTAAAGGTAAACTATGGCTACACCTTC,CASSLKVNYGYTF
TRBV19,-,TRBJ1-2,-,TGTGCCAGTAGCCAGACTGGGAACTATGGCTACACCTTC,CASSQTGNYGYTF
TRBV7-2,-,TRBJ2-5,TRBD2,TGTGCCAGCAGCCTATGGACTAGCGGGGGGAAGGGCGAGACCCAGTACTTC,CASSLWTSGGKGETQYF
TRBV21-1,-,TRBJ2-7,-,TGTCCTGGGGACAGCCCTCGGGAGCAGTACTTC,CPGDSPREQYF
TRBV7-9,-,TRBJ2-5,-,TGTGCCAGCAGCTTGCGGGGGACACAAGAGACCCAGTACTTC,CASSLRGTQETQYF
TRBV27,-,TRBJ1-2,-,TGTGCCAGCAGTCAGGGTCTCCGGGACTATGGCTACACCTTC,CASSQGLRDYGYTF
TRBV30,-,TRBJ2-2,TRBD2,TGTGCCTTCAAGCGGGGGGGCCCTAATACCGGGGAGCTGTTTTTT,CAFKRGGPNTGELFF
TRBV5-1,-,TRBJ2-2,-,TGCGCCAGCAGCTTGGATGGGGACCCGAACACCGGGGAGCTGTTTTTT,CASSLDGDPNTGELFF
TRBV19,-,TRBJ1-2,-,TGTGCCAGTAGTATAGGGGGCTCTAACTATGGCTACACCTTC,CASSIGGSNYGYTF
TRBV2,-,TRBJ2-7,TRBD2,TGTGCCAGCCTGACCAGGACTAGCGGGATAGAATACGAGCAGTACTTC,CASLTRTSGIEYEQYF
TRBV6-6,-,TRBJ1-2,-,TGTGCCAGCAGTTACCATCGACCCGTTGGGGGCTACACCTTC,CASSYHRPVGGYTF
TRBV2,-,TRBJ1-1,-,TGTGCCAGCACCCGACGGGGGTATTGGATGAACACTGAAGCTTTCTTT,CASTRRGYWMNTEAFF
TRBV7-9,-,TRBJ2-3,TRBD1,TGTGCCAGCAGCGAGTACAGGGGAGCCACAGATACGCAGTATTTT,CASSEYRGATDTQYF
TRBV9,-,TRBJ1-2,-,TGTGCCAGCAGCGTAGATACAGAAGTCTATGGCTACACCTTC,CASSVDTEVYGYTF
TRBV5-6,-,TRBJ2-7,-,TGTGCCAGCAGCTTGAAATCGACCGATCCCTACGAGCAGTACTTC,CASSLKSTDPYEQYF
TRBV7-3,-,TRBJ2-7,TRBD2,TGTGCCAGCAGCCTATCTAGCGGGGCCTTTAACGAGCAGTACTTC,CASSLSSGAFNEQYF
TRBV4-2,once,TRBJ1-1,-,TGTGCCAGCAGCCAAGATTACTTGGGGGGCACTGAAGCTTTCTTT,CASSQDYLGGTEAFF
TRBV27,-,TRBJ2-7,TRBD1,TGTGCCAGCAATGGACAGGGAGGCACGTACGAGCAGTACTTC,CASNGQGGTYEQYF
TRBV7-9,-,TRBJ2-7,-,TGTGCCAGCAGCTTGAGCCTCTCCTACGAGCAGTACTTC,CASSLSLSYEQYF
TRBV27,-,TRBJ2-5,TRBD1,TGTGCCAGCAGCCTAGGACAGGGGGTGGAGACCCAGTACTTC,CASSLGQGVETQYF
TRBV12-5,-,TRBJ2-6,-,TGTGCTAGTGGAGGACAAAGTCGGGCCAACGTCCTGACTTTC,CASGGQSRANVLTF
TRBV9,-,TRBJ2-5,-,TGTGCCAGCAGCCAGGGGTCCCTGGTCCAAGAGACCCAGTACTTC,CASSQGSLVQETQYF
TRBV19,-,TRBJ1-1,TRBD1,TGTGCCAGTAGGGTCAGGGGGGGGAAGAACACTGAAGCTTTCTTT,CASRVRGGKNTEAFF
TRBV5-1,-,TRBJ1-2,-,TGCGCCAGCAGCCTGGATAGGGATGGCTACACCTTC,CASSLDRDGYTF
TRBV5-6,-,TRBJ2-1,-,TGTGCCAGCAGCCCGCCCGACAAGTACAATGAGCAGTTCTTC,CASSPPDKYNEQFF
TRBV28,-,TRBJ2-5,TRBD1,TGTGCCAGCACCCAGGGGGCGGAGGCCCAGTACTTC,CASTQGAEAQYF
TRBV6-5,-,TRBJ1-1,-,TGTGCCAGCAGTCGGGACCGGCCTACGAACACTGAAGCTTTCTTT,CASSRDRPTNTEAFF
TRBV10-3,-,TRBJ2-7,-,TGTGCCATCCGGGACCGAACCGGGGAGCGTGGATACTTC,CAIRDRTGERGYF
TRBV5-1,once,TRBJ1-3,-,TGCGCCAGCAGCTTGGCCGGCGTCTCTGGAAACACCATATATTTT,CASSLAGVSGNTIYF
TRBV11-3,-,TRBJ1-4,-,TGTGCCAGCAGCTCCCGGCAAGAGAATGAAAAACTGTTTTTT,CASSSRQENEKLFF
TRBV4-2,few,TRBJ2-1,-,TGTGCCAGCAGCCTCGGCGGTTTCGGGGGAGCTTTCAATGAGCAGTTCTTC,CASSLGGFGGAFNEQFF